The present T cell receptor beta chain was sequenced within a study of shared clonotypes between healthy human individuals. Overall study results and limits: Relative to their counterparts shared across all four donors, non-shared clonotypes exhibited diminished generation probabilities.

The CDR3 extends over 15 amino acids. Germline trimming cut 4 bases from V and 6 bases from J; bases unmatched to any gene: 4. Germline CDR1 MNHNY, CDR2 SVGAGI (reference sequence). As regards this clone: Its antigen is as yet unknown.

Data came from immunoSEQ multiplex PCR; TCRdb stores just in-frame clones and leaves some out. Here the sample spans 650,000 to 750,000 clones, approximately 75% being singletons. This receptor was taken from a woman aged 25 to 39 in good health. The rearrangement links TRBV6-6 to TRBJ1-4, with 11 bases matching TRBD1. Input material: memory CD4+ T cells sorted from blood. Specified subset: CD45RA-negative fraction. The DNA for the CDR3 is TGTGCCAGCAGTTCTCGGACAGGGGGCGATGAAAAACTGTTTTTT. Encoded protein: CASSSRTGGDEKLFF.